This section outlines one TCR beta chain sequence together with its context. What it binds is unknown. There were no patients who had received any treatment before thyroid surgery. As processed by the authors: A papillary thyroid cancer distant-metastasis classifier was built from CDR3 differences across clinicopathological groups. TCRdb re-called the PCR reads via MiXCR. TCRdb's processing, not the authors', yielded these V and J calls. The table records roughly 35,000 clones, about a sixth of them present only once. The data are from a study of metastatic and nonmetastatic thyroid tumors. Study as a whole: Comparative analysis of repertoires was undertaken across blood and tumor or nodule tissue obtained from malignant and benign thyroid patients. Study results and limitations: Significantly greater TCR beta diversity was reportedly found in malignant thyroid tumors than in benign nodules (in blood and tumor).

CDR3 length: 15 amino acids. Trimming at V came to 6 bases and at J to 2 bases, leaving 7 bases not matched to a gene. Germline V gene lookup returns CDR1 SGHTA and CDR2 FQGNSA. The TCR was taken from a female donor with papillary thyroid cancer or a benign thyroid nodule (not recorded which). Some clones in this sample may be carry-over from other donors' samples. V is TRBV7-2 and J is TRBJ1-3; 7 nucleotides align to TRBD1. Sequencing input: blood. The CDR3 nucleotides are TGTGCCAGCAGTTTGCAGCAGGGGGCTGGAAACACCATATATTTT. Amino acids: CASSLQQGAGNTIYF.